The table lists the clone carrying this T cell receptor (beta chain) with a few counts. Antigen: not known. This sample was included in a study of spatial heterogeneity in lung cancer. Study-wide results and caveats: For expanded intratumoral alpha and beta TCRs, counts tracked tumor mutation counts.

Germline values: CDR1 SEHNR, CDR2 FQNEAQ (reference sequence). The CDR3 runs 12 residues. Trimming stripped 5 bases from V and 4 bases from J, with 6 bases between. TCRdb redid the calling of the 5' RACE reads with MiXCR, one entry per CDR3 protein. The sample lists about 11,000 distinct CDR3 sequences; 9% to 13% were seen once. Time point reported: sample taken at primary tumor resection. The chain employs TRBV7-9 and TRBJ1-3; D call uncertain. This TCR was recovered from a female donor with early-stage non-small cell lung cancer. Specimen: lung tumor tissue, collected at surgery. The chain's CDR3 is CASSEAGNTIYF. For the CDR3, the DNA is TGTGCCAGCAGCGAAGCCGGAAACACCATATATTTT.